This note documents a single T cell receptor beta chain sequence. A single-stranded UMI oligo with SP2 sequence was ligated to cDNA 3' ends. An equimolar mix of RC1.1 and RC1.2 primed the beta chain across TRBC1 and TRBC2. TCRdb used MiXCR to reprocess the UMI-ligation and nested PCR reads, holding one entry per CDR3 protein. The sample has 45,000 to 65,000 distinct CDR3 sequences; about 12% are singletons. The data were taken from a study of quantifying T cell responses using KT2 cells. The overall study: Reverse transcription used primers in the TCR alpha and beta constant regions.

The germline gives CDR1 MNHEY, CDR2 SVGEGT. This CDR3 spans 17 amino acids. Trimming took 6 bases from V and 2 from J; bases not matched to a gene: 14. Sequencing was carried out using PBMCs spiked with cells of the T cell clone KT2. This receptor was taken from a human donor. The rearrangement uses TRBV6-2 or TRBV6-3 and TRBJ2-7; TRBD1 matches 9 bases. CDR3 nucleotide sequence: TGTGCCAGCAGGAACGACAGGGGGGCCGACATAGCCTACGAGCAGTACTTC. Its translation: CASRNDRGADIAYEQYF.